This T cell receptor beta chain was found in a study of T-cell memory formation after mild COVID-19 listed by TCRdb under 2021. At the level of the whole study: TCR sequence clusters from the two donors were largely donor specific. Longitudinal TCRalpha and TCRbeta repertoire sequencing tracked T-cell clones expanding and contracting after mild COVID-19 in a couple of donors. Two young, previously healthy adult volunteers made up the cohort, one male and one female. General findings and caveats noted by the study authors: Some responding clones were found in pre-infection memory, which suggests that pre-existing cross-reactive memory T cells took part in the SARS-CoV-2 response. The study included only two mild cases, and larger cohorts that include severe cases with pre-infection samples were judged to be necessary. Clones that contracted from day 15 to 85 showed balanced CD4/CD8 phenotypes, whereas a second wave of clones that expanded from day 15 to 37 leaned towards CD4+. The second-wave clones that peaked on day 37 were not confirmed to be SARS-CoV-2 specific. Contracting CD4+ clones turned up mainly in the CM and EM memory subsets, whereas EMRA was where CD8+ clones were enriched.

Sequencing was performed on an Illumina NovaSeq 6000. TCRalpha and TCRbeta cDNA libraries were built by 5'RACE with constant-segment primers, adding sample barcodes and unique molecular identifiers. RNA was extracted from every sample with Trizol reagent. Library amplification was performed in two PCR steps, and a second sample barcode and Illumina TruSeq adapters were introduced in the second step. Sequencing of libraries was performed on an Illumina NovaSeq with 2 x 150 bp paired-end reads. On the authors' methods: With migec v1.2.7, reads were demultiplexed and then collapsed into UMI-guided consensus sequences. With mixcr v2.1.11, UMI consensuses were aligned to TRA and TRB V and J templates and assembled into clonotypes. Clonotypes were classified as expanded or contracted when called significant by both edgeR and NoisET, with noise models trained on biological replicates. edgeR calls used a false discovery rate-adjusted p below 0.01 and a log2 fold-change threshold of 1. As an exploratory analysis of dynamics, PCA with hierarchical clustering was applied to max-normalized trajectories of the 1000 most abundant clonotypes. Each responding clone was given a CD4 or CD8 phenotype based on the CD4+ and CD8+ repertoires, which had been sequenced separately. TCRdb redid the processing of the public reads, applying fastp at Q25 and MiXCR, and retained in-frame beta chains. Each record represents a unique CDR3 protein, reported with the most common genes and DNA among its rows. It is TCRdb's table, rather than the study itself, that gives the V and J calls and clone size. The table for this sample lists about 180,000 distinct CDR3 sequences; approximately 18% of them were counted only once. In total, the top ten clones hold roughly 4% of the sample.

A remark on this clonotype: This clone's antigen is unknown. No base qualities exist here, and no much larger clone lies one base off it.

Ficoll-Paque density gradient centrifugation was the method used to isolate PBMCs. Relative to germline, V is 5 bases shorter and J is 0 bases shorter, with 9 bases between their ends. From its cysteine to its phenylalanine, the CDR3 spans 14 amino acids. Only the CDR3 DNA is retained, 42 bases long and in frame from the first base. The germline V gene gives CDR1 as MNHEY and CDR2 as SVGAGI. Material for sequencing was PBMCs or a T cell subset sorted from them (not recorded which). The sequence joins TRBV6-5 to TRBJ2-3; the D gene is possibly TRBD1, with 6 bases matching. This TCR was sampled from a man between 18 and 35 years old who had mild COVID-19 (a few samples of this study predate the infection). The sample titles of this study are shuffled in the database, so cell type and time point are left out; the donor was told from shared clones. The CDR3 reads as follows: CASSIDRSTDTQYF. The bases are TGTGCCAGCAGTATCGACAGGAGCACAGATACGCAGTATTTT.